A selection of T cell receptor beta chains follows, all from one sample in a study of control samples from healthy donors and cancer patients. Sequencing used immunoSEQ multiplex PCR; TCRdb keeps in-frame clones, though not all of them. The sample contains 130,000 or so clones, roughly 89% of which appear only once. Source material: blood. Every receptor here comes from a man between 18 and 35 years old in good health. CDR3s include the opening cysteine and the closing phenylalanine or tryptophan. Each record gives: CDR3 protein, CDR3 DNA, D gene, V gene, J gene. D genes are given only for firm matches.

CASVMDRVATKAFF	TGTGCCAGTGTAATGGACAGGGTGGCTACTAAAGCTTTCTTT	TRBD1	TRBV6-5	TRBJ1-1
CASSWTGGETQYF	TGTGCCAGCAGCTGGACAGGGGGGGAGACCCAGTACTTC	TRBD1	TRBV5-6	TRBJ2-5
CASTSLASGALVGEQFF	TGCGCCAGCACCTCCCTGGCCAGCGGGGCCTTAGTCGGGGAGCAGTTCTTC	TRBD2	TRBV10-2	TRBJ2-1
CASSIRGRETQYF	TGTGCCAGTAGTATTAGGGGGCGGGAGACCCAGTACTTC	TRBD1	TRBV19	TRBJ2-5
CASSSQGTGNTIYF	TGCGCCAGCAGCTCCCAAGGAACTGGAAACACCATATATTTT	NA	TRBV5-1	TRBJ1-3
CASSPGRNYGYTF	TGTGCCAGCAGCCCGGGACGGAACTATGGCTACACCTTC	NA	TRBV14	TRBJ1-2
CASSAEWDRGNSPLHF	TGTGCCAGTAGTGCGGAGTGGGATCGAGGTAATTCACCCCTCCACTTT	NA	TRBV19	TRBJ1-6
CATSRTGHSNQPQHF	TGTGCCACCAGCCGGACGGGTCATAGCAATCAGCCCCAGCATTTT	NA	TRBV15	TRBJ1-5
CASSGLEETQYF	TGTGCCAGCAGTGGACTAGAAGAGACCCAGTACTTC	TRBD2	TRBV5-4	TRBJ2-5
CASSLGLGTPVGEQFF	TGCGCCAGCAGCTTGGGGTTAGGGACCCCCGTCGGTGAGCAGTTCTTC	NA	TRBV5-1	TRBJ2-1
CASSLTGTDGYTF	TGTGCCAGCAGCTTGACAGGGACTGATGGCTACACCTTC	NA	TRBV5-4	TRBJ1-2
CASWAQTNTEAFF	TGTGCCAGCTGGGCCCAGACGAACACTGAAGCTTTCTTT	NA	TRBV12-3/TRBV12-4	TRBJ1-1